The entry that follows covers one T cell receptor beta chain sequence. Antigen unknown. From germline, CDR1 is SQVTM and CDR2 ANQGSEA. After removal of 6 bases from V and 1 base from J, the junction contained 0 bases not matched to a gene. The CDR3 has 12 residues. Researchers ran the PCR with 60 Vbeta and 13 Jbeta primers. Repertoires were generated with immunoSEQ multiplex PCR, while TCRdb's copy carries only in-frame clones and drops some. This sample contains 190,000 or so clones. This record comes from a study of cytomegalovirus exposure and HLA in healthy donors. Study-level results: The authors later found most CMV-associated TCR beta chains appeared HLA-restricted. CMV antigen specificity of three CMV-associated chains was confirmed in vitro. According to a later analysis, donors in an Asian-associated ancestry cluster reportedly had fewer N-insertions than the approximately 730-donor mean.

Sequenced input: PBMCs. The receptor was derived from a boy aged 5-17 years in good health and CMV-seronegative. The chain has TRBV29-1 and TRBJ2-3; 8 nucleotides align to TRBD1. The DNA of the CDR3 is TGCAGCGTGGACAGGGGCACAGATACGCAGTATTTT. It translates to CSVDRGTDTQYF.